The rows below give T cell receptor beta chains drawn from one sample of a study of metastatic and nonmetastatic thyroid tumors. TCRdb re-processed the PCR reads through MiXCR. The sample consists of around 30,000 clones, approximately 11% of them appearing once. The sequenced sample consisted of blood. The receptors originated from a female donor with papillary thyroid cancer or a benign thyroid nodule (not recorded which). Some clones in this sample may be carry-over from other donors' samples. Both conserved end residues are part of each CDR3. The order of the fields is D gene, J gene, V gene, clone size, CDR3 DNA, CDR3 protein. The D gene is left open where the match is weak. Clone size is shown for a subset of rows, as once, few, many or a class of expanded clone.

D: TRBD1
J: TRBJ2-3
V: TRBV20-1
size: many
DNA: TGCAGTGCTAGAGGGACAGGGGGCGAGTCAGGCACAGATACGCAGTATTTT
CDR3: CSARGTGGESGTDTQYF

D: .
J: TRBJ2-3
V: TRBV11-2
size: .
DNA: TGTGCCAGCAGCTTAGACGCGAGAGGCAAAGATACGCAGTATTTT
CDR3: CASSLDARGKDTQYF

D: TRBD2
J: TRBJ2-7
V: TRBV30
size: many
DNA: TGTGCCTGGAGCAACGGGGGGAGGTCCCTCTACGAGCAGTACTTC
CDR3: CAWSNGGRSLYEQYF

D: .
J: TRBJ1-1
V: TRBV6-6
size: .
DNA: TGTGCCAGCAGTTACGGTGGAGCCTTTAGTGAAGCTTTCTTT
CDR3: CASSYGGAFSEAFF

D: .
J: TRBJ1-2
V: TRBV14
size: .
DNA: TGTGCCAGCAGCCAAACAGCTAACTATGGCTACACCTTC
CDR3: CASSQTANYGYTF

D: TRBD1
J: TRBJ2-7
V: TRBV30
size: .
DNA: TGTGCCTGGAGTGTATCTGGGACAGCCTACGAGCAGTACTTC
CDR3: CAWSVSGTAYEQYF

D: .
J: TRBJ1-2
V: TRBV20-1
size: .
DNA: TGCAGTGCTAGAGATGAGGGCGGGGGAGATCTCTATGGCTACACCTTC
CDR3: CSARDEGGGDLYGYTF

D: TRBD2
J: TRBJ2-2
V: TRBV6-1
size: many
DNA: TGTGCCAGCAGTCTTGGCGGGAGCACCGGGGAGCTGTTTTTT
CDR3: CASSLGGSTGELFF

D: .
J: TRBJ2-3
V: TRBV4-1
size: many
DNA: TGCGCCAGCAGCCAAGATCCAGTTAGCACAGATACGCAGTATTTT
CDR3: CASSQDPVSTDTQYF

D: TRBD1
J: TRBJ1-2
V: TRBV15
size: many
DNA: TGTGCCACCAGCAGAGACCAGCCGATCTCAGGGGGGGAAAACTATGGCTACACCTTC
CDR3: CATSRDQPISGGENYGYTF

D: .
J: TRBJ2-1
V: TRBV7-9
size: many
DNA: TGTGCCAGCAGCCAGGGGGGGGTTAGCTCCTACAATGAGCAGTTCTTC
CDR3: CASSQGGVSSYNEQFF

D: .
J: TRBJ1-6
V: TRBV2
size: .
DNA: TGTGCCAGCAGTTCTGGGGATTCACCCCTCCACTTT
CDR3: CASSSGDSPLHF

D: .
J: TRBJ1-3
V: TRBV6-1
size: .
DNA: TGTGCCAGCAGTTGGTCAGGGTCTGGAAACACCATATATTTT
CDR3: CASSWSGSGNTIYF

D: .
J: TRBJ2-7
V: TRBV6-1
size: .
DNA: TGTGCCAGCAGTCGGACATTTAGACAACTCTACGAGCAGTACTTC
CDR3: CASSRTFRQLYEQYF

D: .
J: TRBJ1-5
V: TRBV6-1
size: .
DNA: TGTGCCAGCAGTGAAAGGGGGGGTCTTTCCGATAGCAATCAGCCCCAGCATTTT
CDR3: CASSERGGLSDSNQPQHF

D: TRBD1
J: TRBJ2-7
V: TRBV7-9
size: .
DNA: TGTGCCAGCAGCTTACAGGGGGCGCGCGAGCAGTACTTC
CDR3: CASSLQGAREQYF

D: .
J: TRBJ2-6
V: TRBV6-2/TRBV6-3
size: many
DNA: TGTGCCAGCAAGGTCTCTGGGGCCAACGTCCTGACTTTC
CDR3: CASKVSGANVLTF

D: TRBD2
J: TRBJ2-7
V: TRBV5-1
size: many
DNA: TGCGCCAGCAGCTTGTATAGCGGGGCAGTCTACGAGCAGTACTTC
CDR3: CASSLYSGAVYEQYF

D: .
J: TRBJ1-1
V: TRBV3-1
size: many
DNA: TGTGCCAGCAGCCTACCCGGACGGCGAAACACTGAAGCTTTCTTT
CDR3: CASSLPGRRNTEAFF

D: .
J: TRBJ2-3
V: TRBV6-6
size: many
DNA: TGTGCCAGCAGTTACTCGTTTTCGCGGGCAGATACGCAGTATTTT
CDR3: CASSYSFSRADTQYF

D: .
J: TRBJ1-1
V: TRBV20-1
size: many
DNA: TGCAGTACCGGGGCGAACACTGAAGCTTTCTTT
CDR3: CSTGANTEAFF

D: .
J: TRBJ2-2
V: TRBV11-2
size: .
DNA: TGTGCCAGCAGCTTAGGGATCGGTCGGACAGCCCTCTTCACCGGGGAGCTGTTTTTT
CDR3: CASSLGIGRTALFTGELFF

D: .
J: TRBJ2-7
V: TRBV7-2
size: .
DNA: TGTGCCAGCAGCATCCGAGTCGGGGACGAGCAGTACTTC
CDR3: CASSIRVGDEQYF

D: .
J: TRBJ1-1
V: TRBV20-1
size: many
DNA: TGCAGTGCTAGAGCGGCGTGGAAGAACACTAAAGCTTTCTTT
CDR3: CSARAAWKNTKAFF

D: TRBD2
J: TRBJ2-1
V: TRBV9
size: .
DNA: TGTGCCAGCAGCGCCCGGACTAGCGGGAGCGTATACAATGAGCAGTTCTTC
CDR3: CASSARTSGSVYNEQFF

D: .
J: TRBJ1-4
V: TRBV5-1
size: many
DNA: TGCGCCAGCAGCTTGGGCACCGGGGTAGGCGAAAAACTGTTTTTT
CDR3: CASSLGTGVGEKLFF

D: TRBD2
J: TRBJ2-1
V: TRBV6-4
size: many
DNA: TGTGCCAGCACTAACGGGACTAGCGGGAGTGATGAGCAGTTCTTC
CDR3: CASTNGTSGSDEQFF

D: TRBD1
J: TRBJ2-2
V: TRBV12-3/TRBV12-4
size: many
DNA: TGTGCCAGCAGCAAACGGGACAGTAACACCGGGGAGCTGTTTTTT
CDR3: CASSKRDSNTGELFF

D: TRBD1
J: TRBJ2-2
V: TRBV20-1
size: many
DNA: TGCAGTGCGCCTGGACAGGGGGCGTATGGGGAGCTGTTTTTT
CDR3: CSAPGQGAYGELFF

D: .
J: TRBJ2-3
V: TRBV7-9
size: many
DNA: TGTGCCAGCGAGGGGGGGGATACGCAGTATTTT
CDR3: CASEGGDTQYF

D: TRBD2
J: TRBJ2-7
V: TRBV9
size: many
DNA: TGTGCCAGGACCGGGACTAGCGTGCCAACGCTATACGAGCAGTACTTC
CDR3: CARTGTSVPTLYEQYF

D: .
J: TRBJ2-7
V: TRBV9
size: many
DNA: TGTGCCAGCACCCCTGGAGTTGGAGGGGACGAGCAGTACTTC
CDR3: CASTPGVGGDEQYF

D: TRBD1
J: TRBJ2-7
V: TRBV15
size: many
DNA: TGTGCCACCAGCAGAGAGTTACGGGACAGGAGTTCCTACGAGCAGTACTTC
CDR3: CATSRELRDRSSYEQYF

D: .
J: TRBJ2-1
V: TRBV4-1
size: many
DNA: TGCGCCAGCAGCCAAGTGGCGGACAATGAGCAGTTCTTC
CDR3: CASSQVADNEQFF

D: .
J: TRBJ2-3
V: TRBV6-5
size: few
DNA: TGTGCCAGCAGTTACTCGGGGTTGTCCCGAGGCACAGATACGCAGTATTTT
CDR3: CASSYSGLSRGTDTQYF

D: TRBD1
J: TRBJ2-3
V: TRBV12-3/TRBV12-4
size: many
DNA: TGTGCCAGCAGTTTAGGGACAGGGCACACAGATACGCAGTATTTT
CDR3: CASSLGTGHTDTQYF

D: TRBD1
J: TRBJ1-5
V: TRBV19
size: many
DNA: TGTGCCAGTAGCCGAGAGTACTTAGGTGACAGGGCCAGCAATCAGCCCCAGCATTTT
CDR3: CASSREYLGDRASNQPQHF

D: TRBD2
J: TRBJ2-2
V: TRBV4-2
size: .
DNA: TGTGCCAGCAGCCAAGCAGCGGGGTTGAACACCGGGGAGCTGTTTTTT
CDR3: CASSQAAGLNTGELFF

D: TRBD1
J: TRBJ2-2
V: TRBV12-3/TRBV12-4
size: many
DNA: TGTGCCAGCAGTTTGGGGACAGTGAACACCGGGGAGCTGTTTTTT
CDR3: CASSLGTVNTGELFF

D: .
J: TRBJ1-4
V: TRBV5-5
size: .
DNA: TGTGCCAGCAGCGCGAGGTGGCGAGGTGGGAATGAAAAACTGTTTTTT
CDR3: CASSARWRGGNEKLFF

D: TRBD2
J: TRBJ2-7
V: TRBV19
size: .
DNA: TGTGCCAGTAGTATAGAGGCCGGCGGGGGGGCTCAGTACTTC
CDR3: CASSIEAGGGAQYF

D: .
J: TRBJ1-5
V: TRBV28
size: few
DNA: TGTGCCAGCAGTTTACAGGTATTTAGCAATCAGCCCCAGCATTTT
CDR3: CASSLQVFSNQPQHF

D: .
J: TRBJ1-3
V: TRBV29-1
size: many
DNA: TGCAGCGTTGCGAATGGGGATTTT
CDR3: CSVANGDF

D: .
J: TRBJ2-7
V: TRBV29-1
size: many
DNA: TGCAGCGTTGAAACAGACTCCTACGAGCAGTACTTC
CDR3: CSVETDSYEQYF

D: TRBD1
J: TRBJ1-1
V: TRBV11-3
size: many
DNA: TGTGCCAGCAGCCAGACAGGGTACACTGAAGCTTTCTTT
CDR3: CASSQTGYTEAFF

D: TRBD2
J: TRBJ2-7
V: TRBV20-1
size: .
DNA: TGCAGTGTTCGGACTAGCGGGGTCTACGAGCAGTACTTC
CDR3: CSVRTSGVYEQYF

D: .
J: TRBJ2-2
V: TRBV5-6
size: .
DNA: TGTGCCAGCAGCTTGATAAACACCGGGGAGCTGTTTTTT
CDR3: CASSLINTGELFF

D: TRBD2
J: TRBJ2-7
V: TRBV28
size: many
DNA: TGTGCCAGCAGTTTAGCGGGAGGTAATACGTACGAGCAGTACTTC
CDR3: CASSLAGGNTYEQYF

D: .
J: TRBJ2-3
V: TRBV28
size: many
DNA: TGTGCCAGCAGTTTATCCAGCACAGATACGCAGTATTTT
CDR3: CASSLSSTDTQYF

D: TRBD1
J: TRBJ2-7
V: TRBV12-3/TRBV12-4
size: many
DNA: TGTGCCAGCAGTGGGACAGCCTTCTACGAGCAGTACTTC
CDR3: CASSGTAFYEQYF

D: .
J: TRBJ1-6
V: TRBV14
size: many
DNA: TGTGCCAGCAGCCAAAACTGGGGCTCGGATAATTCACCCCTCCACTTT
CDR3: CASSQNWGSDNSPLHF

D: TRBD2
J: TRBJ2-3
V: TRBV9
size: .
DNA: TGTGCCAGCAGCTCTACTAGCGGGACAAGCACAGATACGCAGTATTTT
CDR3: CASSSTSGTSTDTQYF

D: .
J: TRBJ1-3
V: TRBV30
size: many
DNA: TGTGCCTGGAGTGTTTCGTCTGGAAACACCATATATTTT
CDR3: CAWSVSSGNTIYF

D: .
J: TRBJ1-2
V: TRBV2
size: many
DNA: TGTGCCAGCAGTGCCCAAACGACTAACTATGGCTACACCTTC
CDR3: CASSAQTTNYGYTF